This T cell receptor beta chain is from a study of blood T cell repertoires in COVID-19. About the study: Spain, Italy and the United States supplied samples that represented acute and convalescent COVID-19. In each case, the material was cDNA or gDNA derived from T cells, B-cell-depleted T cells, or PBMCs.

Authors' analysis steps: It was from reference gene primer amplification that nucleated cell counts were estimated. Using immunoSEQ multiplex PCR, the repertoire was profiled, and TCRdb retains in-frame clones only, with some absent. The DNA gave D and trimming, while V, J and clone size come from that table. The sample lists 140,000 to 150,000 clones, more than 65% seen once, with 10% in the top ten. The germline V gene encodes CDR1 SGHRS and CDR2 YFSETQ. Trimming at V came to 2 bases and at J to 0 bases, leaving 4 bases not matched to a gene. The CDR3 is made up of 15 amino acids. The chain is built from TRBV5-1 and TRBJ1-2, with 7 bases identical to TRBD1. The sequence was obtained from a man aged 55 to 69 with active or convalescent COVID-19. The sample taken for sequencing was peripheral blood. The CDR3 spells CASSLGQATNYGYTF. CDR3 DNA sequence: TGCGCCAGCAGCTTAGGACAGGCGACTAACTATGGCTACACCTTC.